The TCR beta chain under discussion was sequenced for a study of PD-L1 blockade in urothelial cancer. Germline V CDR1 and CDR2: SGHRS, YFSETQ. The V end was cut by 1 base, the J end by 2 bases, with 16 bases between. CDR3 size: 16 residues. This sample's time point: peripheral blood 6 weeks after treatment start. Peripheral blood mononuclear cells were collected from every patient before and during treatment, yielding between 1 and 8 samples per patient. Only in-frame clones appear in the TCRdb table, and some are missing; sequencing was by immunoSEQ multiplex PCR. This sample yields under 60,000 clones, of which 70% to 90% are seen a single time; 10% belongs to the top ten.

Material: PBMCs, obtained around atezolizumab (anti-PD-L1) treatment. The sequence was obtained from a man aged 60-69 years with urothelial cancer. The chain has TRBV5-1 and TRBJ2-7, with D unresolved. CDR3 DNA sequence: TGCGCCAGCAGCTTGAACTCTGGCGGCTCCGCCTACGAGCAGTACTTC. Amino acid sequence: CASSLNSGGSAYEQYF.